This is a list of T cell receptor beta chains from one sample in a study of blood T cell repertoires in COVID-19. Assay: immunoSEQ multiplex PCR; the TCRdb copy retains only in-frame clones and omits some. This sample has about 360,000 clones, with 86% found just once. Source material: peripheral blood. The source of these receptors is a woman aged 55-75 years with COVID-19, enrolled during active disease. Each CDR3 is given without its conserved first and last residue.

V gene: TRBV7-6; CDR3 protein: ASSSRDSTFYGYT
V gene: TRBV30; CDR3 protein: AWSRQGGQNTEAF
V gene: TRBV7-8; CDR3 protein: ASNSGGPHRYAVWY
V gene: TRBV7-2; CDR3 protein: ASSFQGGDEQF
V gene: TRBV11-3; CDR3 protein: ASSPLAGAYNEQF
V gene: TRBV12-5; CDR3 protein: ASGLVFQGSGANVLT
V gene: TRBV11-3; CDR3 protein: ASSPGGFPEAF
V gene: TRBV11-2; CDR3 protein: ASSPPSGSYEQY
V gene: TRBV7-9; CDR3 protein: ASRASGRGKNTGELF
V gene: TRBV6-5; CDR3 protein: ASRDTLNTEAF
V gene: TRBV12-3/TRBV12-4; CDR3 protein: ASRQGGYTEAF
V gene: TRBV4-1; CDR3 protein: ASSLPPRTGPYNSPLH
V gene: TRBV11-2; CDR3 protein: ASSVFTGVGNIQY
V gene: TRBV4-1; CDR3 protein: ASSQRRGRACNQPQH
V gene: TRBV5-1; CDR3 protein: ASSRGQGSNTEAF
V gene: TRBV9; CDR3 protein: ASSVGTGGSSPLH
V gene: TRBV7-9; CDR3 protein: ASSGDRGLNTEAF
V gene: TRBV5-1; CDR3 protein: ASRSIPPDTQY
V gene: TRBV7-3; CDR3 protein: ASSSTGTASYNEQF
V gene: TRBV12-5; CDR3 protein: ASGLVLGGPYNSPLH
V gene: TRBV15; CDR3 protein: ATSRDVGTGGTYGYT
V gene: TRBV4-1; CDR3 protein: ASSQDHINEKLF
V gene: TRBV2; CDR3 protein: ASRWTGFGSEQY
V gene: TRBV5-4; CDR3 protein: ASSLGGQGPTGELF
V gene: TRBV6-2/TRBV6-3; CDR3 protein: ASSHQTGREETQY